These 7 T cell receptor beta chains came from one sample sequenced in a study of beta chain features in type 1 diabetes. Isolated RNA was reverse transcribed in full, so expressed TCRB transcripts were sequenced. The assay was immunoSEQ multiplex PCR, and TCRdb's table has in-frame clones only and misses some. The sample has some 410,000 clones; 9.5% to 12% are singletons. Sequencing input: naive CD4+ T cells from blood. These receptors were obtained from a woman younger than 30 in good health.

The chain is built from TRBV15 and TRBJ2-6; no firm D call. The V and J ends lost 0 bases and 0 bases respectively, with 6 bases between them. The CDR3 is 16 residues long. Germline assignment: CDR1 LNHNV and CDR2 YYDKDF (reference sequence). The CDR3 DNA is TGTGCCACCAGCAGAGATCGGCTCTCTGGGGCCAACGTCCTGACTTTC. Protein sequence: CATSRDRLSGANVLTF.

This clone was observed a handful of times. The chain is built from TRBV9 and TRBJ2-5; 7 bases are shared with TRBD1. Germline CDR1 and CDR2: SGDLS and YYNGEE. The CDR3 covers 13 residues. Trimming at V came to 2 bases and at J to 7 bases, leaving 5 bases not matched to a gene. In DNA, the CDR3 is TGTGCCAGCAGCGTGACAGGGTCGGGGACCCAGTACTTC. This encodes CASSVTGSGTQYF.

Comment on this clone: Other DNA sequences of this sample code for an identical CDR3. The V call is TRBV29-1, the J call TRBJ1-2; D ambiguous. Trimming stripped 4 bases from V and 2 bases from J, with 8 bases between. The CDR3 contains 12 residues. Germline V gene data show CDR1 as SQVTM and CDR2 as ANQGSEA. The chain's CDR3 is CSVVGRNYGYTF. CDR3 nucleotides: TGCAGCGTTGTTGGCCGAAACTATGGCTACACCTTC.

The CDR3 DNA sequence: TGTGCCAGCAGCTCCCCCCCCGACAGTATTTCCTACGAGCAGTACTTC. This sequence encodes CASSSPPDSISYEQYF. The chain recombines TRBV7-9 with TRBJ2-7, with TRBD1 as a possible D gene (5 bases). V lost 4 bases and J 1 base, leaving 17 bases between the germline ends. This CDR3 spans 16 amino acids. Germline CDR1 and CDR2: SEHNR and FQNEAQ (reference sequence).

V and J are TRBV29-1 and TRBJ1-1, with D possibly being TRBD1 (5 bases). CDR1 and CDR2 from the germline V gene are SQVTM and ANQGSEA. CDR3 length: 12 amino acids. Trimming left V 5 bases short and J 7 bases short, with 14 bases between. The CDR3 nucleotides read TGCAGCGTTCAGAACAGGAACGTTGAAGCTTTCTTT. Its protein product is CSVQNRNVEAFF.

The V call is TRBV14, the J call TRBJ2-5, with D tentatively TRBD1 or TRBD2 (5 bases each). CDR1 and CDR2 (germline): SGHDN, FVKESK. The CDR3 is made up of 17 amino acids. The germline V and J ends were trimmed by 4 bases and 5 bases, with 23 bases remaining between them. The CDR3 sequence is CASSLSRTGRSKETQYF. CDR3 DNA sequence: TGTGCCAGCAGCCTATCCCGTACGGGACGTTCAAAGGAGACCCAGTACTTC.

With respect to this clone: Within the sample, other DNA sequences also encode this same CDR3. The chain is built from TRBV4-1 and TRBJ2-3; weak D call: TRBD2 (7 bases). CDR1 is MGHRA and CDR2 is YSYEKL in the germline V gene. The CDR3 loop spans 15 amino acids. V lost 1 base, J lost 1 base, and 9 bases lay in between. The DNA of the CDR3 is TGCGCCAGCAGCCAAGTGGGGGGGCGCACAGATACGCAGTATTTT. This sequence encodes CASSQVGGRTDTQYF.